Listed below are T cell receptor beta chains from one sample, sequenced in a study of cytomegalovirus exposure and HLA in healthy donors. Libraries were prepared by immunoSEQ multiplex PCR; TCRdb keeps only in-frame clonotypes and omits some of them. This table holds around 180,000 clones, 79% found once. Sequenced input: PBMCs. The source of these receptors is a woman aged 40 to 50 in good health and CMV-seronegative. Both conserved end residues are part of each CDR3. Each record gives: J gene, V gene, clone size, D gene, CDR3 protein, CDR3 DNA. D genes are given only for firm matches. Clone size is stated in some rows and not others, as once, few, many or a class when expanded.

>TRBJ1-3|TRBV7-8|-|TRBD1
CASRPTGEGNTIYF
TGTGCCAGCAGGCCGACAGGGGAGGGAAACACCATATATTTT
>TRBJ1-5|TRBV6-6|-|-
CASRPRGISNQPQHF
TGTGCCAGCAGACCCCGGGGAATCAGCAATCAGCCCCAGCATTTT
>TRBJ1-6|TRBV27|-|-
CASSLSPRSSYNSPLHF
TGTGCCAGCAGTTTATCCCCCCGTAGCTCCTATAATTCACCCCTCCACTTT
>TRBJ1-6|TRBV19|-|-
CASSPTVLSPLHF
TGTGCCAGTAGTCCGACAGTGCTTTCACCCCTCCACTTT
>TRBJ1-6|TRBV27|-|TRBD1
CASSRRDRGFQPLHF
TGTGCCAGCAGCAGACGAGACAGGGGGTTTCAACCCCTCCACTTT
>TRBJ2-5|TRBV9|once|-
CASSAVGALSTQYF
TGTGCCAGCAGCGCGGTGGGAGCCCTCTCGACCCAGTACTTC
>TRBJ1-4|TRBV4-2|once|-
CASSQDAGGNEKLFF
TGTGCCAGCAGCCAAGATGCGGGAGGTAATGAAAAACTGTTTTTT
>TRBJ1-1|TRBV7-2|once|-
CASSLQGNTEAFF
TGTGCCAGCAGCCTTCAGGGTAACACTGAAGCTTTCTTT
>TRBJ2-7|TRBV5-6|-|-
CASTLPGGTYEQYF
TGTGCCAGCACCCTCCCTGGGGGCACCTACGAGCAGTACTTC
>TRBJ2-7|TRBV11-2|-|TRBD1
CASSPGTGGGYEQYF
TGTGCCAGCAGCCCCGGGACAGGGGGCGGCTACGAGCAGTACTTC
>TRBJ2-7|TRBV7-2|-|-
CASSLDRRTSYEQYF
TGTGCCAGCAGCTTAGATCGTAGGACATCCTACGAGCAGTACTTC
>TRBJ2-7|TRBV6-5|few|TRBD1
CASTPGQGYEQYF
TGTGCCAGCACCCCGGGACAGGGCTACGAGCAGTACTTC
>TRBJ1-3|TRBV2|-|TRBD1
CASSARRQGGNTIYF
TGTGCCAGCAGTGCCCGTCGACAGGGGGGAAACACCATATATTTT
>TRBJ2-1|TRBV27|-|TRBD2
CASSPYGTSGKTSQFF
TGTGCCAGCAGTCCCTACGGGACTAGCGGGAAAACCTCGCAGTTCTTC
>TRBJ1-2|TRBV7-9|-|TRBD1
CASSYRGIEDYGYTF
TGTGCCAGCAGTTACAGGGGAATTGAGGACTATGGCTACACCTTC
>TRBJ2-7|TRBV9|-|-
CASSVGGGRGYEQYF
TGTGCCAGCAGCGTAGGCGGAGGGAGAGGCTACGAGCAGTACTTC
>TRBJ2-7|TRBV6-1|-|-
CASSEGGQSYEQYF
TGTGCCAGCAGTGAAGGGGGACAATCCTACGAGCAGTACTTC